What follows are 25 T cell receptor beta chains derived from one specimen sequenced in a study of a mutant IDH1 vaccine in newly diagnosed glioma. Time point denoted: week 47, end of study. Vaccinated patients received 300 ug of mutant IDH1 20-mer peptide per dose, with topical imiquimod. Sequencing used immunoSEQ multiplex PCR; TCRdb keeps in-frame clones, though not all of them. This sample yields about 54,000 clones, of which around 86% are seen a single time; about 3.3% belongs to the top ten. Which antigens these TCRs recognize remains unknown. The material was PBMCs, obtained from a glioma patient whose treatment included an IDH1 peptide vaccine. Receptors were obtained from a woman between 50 and 59 years old with glioma.

A word on this clone: A read error may account for a junction end that differs from germline. V gene TRBV7-7 combines with J gene TRBJ2-3, with a possible D match to TRBD1 (6 bases). This CDR3 region has 15 residues. Germline V gives CDR1 SSHAT, CDR2 FNYEAQ (reference sequence). The CDR3 spells CASSRGQNRADTQYF. The CDR3 DNA reads TGTGCTAGCAGCCGTGGACAGAACAGAGCAGATACGCAGTATTTT.

The V gene is TRBV19, the J gene TRBJ2-1; 7 positions match TRBD1. With 6 bases clipped from V and 2 bases from J, the junction kept 1 base outside the gene matches. The CDR3 spans 13 residues. Germline assignment: CDR1 LNHDA and CDR2 SQIVND (reference sequence). The CDR3 reads CASRDRTYNEQFF. CDR3 nucleotide sequence: TGTGCCAGTAGGGACAGGACCTACAATGAGCAGTTCTTC.

The table lists this clone with a few counts. The rearrangement links TRBV9 to TRBJ1-1; D unclear. This CDR3 has 12 residues. The germline V and J ends were trimmed by 10 bases and 4 bases, with 14 bases remaining between them. The V gene's germline CDR1 is SGDLS and CDR2 YYNGEE. The DNA of the CDR3 is TGTGCCTCAGGAGGGTTCGGCACTGAAGCTTTCTTT. It is translated as CASGGFGTEAFF.

The genes are TRBV4-3 and TRBJ2-2, with D possibly TRBD2 on 5 matching bases. The CDR3 extends over 16 amino acids. Trimming removed 4 bases at V and 1 base at J, with 13 bases between. Germline CDR1 and CDR2: LGHNA and YSLEER. CDR3 coding DNA: TGCGCCAGCAGCCCCTGGAAGGAGGTGAACACCGGGGAGCTGTTTTTT. Translated, it gives CASSPWKEVNTGELFF.

The CDR3 loop reads CASSQGFKMNTEAFF. In nucleotides, the CDR3 is TGCGCCAGCAGCCAAGGGTTTAAGATGAACACTGAAGCTTTCTTT. The chain recombines TRBV4-1 with TRBJ1-1; D uncertain. Germline CDR1 is MGHRA and CDR2 is YSYEKL. The CDR3 runs 15 residues. V was trimmed by 1 base and J by 0 bases, leaving 9 bases between them.

The chain uses TRBV5-4 and TRBJ1-5, with D perhaps TRBD1 (5 bases). This CDR3 is 14 amino acids long. V shed 4 bases and J shed 9 bases, with 17 bases lying between them. Germline CDR1 reads SGHNT; CDR2 reads YYREEE (reference sequence). The CDR3 DNA is TGTGCCAGCAGCCGCGGGGGGGGTGGTAGGCCCCAGCATTTT. Its translation is CASSRGGGGRPQHF.

This rearrangement joins TRBV30 to TRBJ1-1; tentatively, D is TRBD1 (5 bases). Per the germline V gene, CDR1 is GTSNPN and CDR2 is SVGIG (reference sequence). Deletions cut 3 bases from V and 3 bases from J, with 23 bases between. The CDR3 loop spans 17 amino acids. The CDR3 DNA follows: TGTGCCTGGAGCCGGGGGGGTGGGGGTGCCGTGTACACTGAAGCTTTCTTT. The encoded protein is CAWSRGGGGAVYTEAFF.

This clone has a single count. The chain links TRBV30 to TRBJ2-3; D call uncertain. CDR1 and CDR2 (germline): GTSNPN, SVGIG (reference sequence). Trimming pared 1 base from V and 4 bases from J, leaving 3 bases between. The CDR3 spans 11 residues. CDR3 sequence reads: CAWSDPDTQYF. In DNA, the CDR3 is TGTGCCTGGAGTGACCCAGATACGCAGTATTTT.

This clone was observed a handful of times. The gene calls are TRBV6-5 and TRBJ1-3, with no clear D. CDR1 and CDR2 from the germline V gene are MNHEY and SVGAGI. V lost 8 bases, J lost 0 bases, and 8 bases lay in between. This CDR3 has 13 residues. The CDR3 is CASRPVSGNTIYF. The CDR3 DNA follows: TGTGCCAGCCGGCCCGTCTCTGGAAACACCATATATTTT.

Here the CDR3 reads CASSLVGQGSYGYTF. The CDR3 DNA reads TGTGCCAGCAGCTTGGTTGGGCAGGGGTCCTATGGCTACACCTTC. The chain links TRBV5-5 to TRBJ1-2; D perhaps matches TRBD1 (6 bases). CDR1 is SGHKS, CDR2 YYEKEE, per germline (reference sequence). CDR3 length equals 15 residues. Trimming removed 0 bases at V and 4 bases at J, with 13 bases between.

The table lists this clone with a count of one. The gene calls are TRBV29-1 and TRBJ1-2; D perhaps matches TRBD1 (6 bases). Germline assignment: CDR1 SQVTM and CDR2 ANQGSEA. The CDR3 is made up of 14 amino acids. Trimming removed 0 bases from V and 5 bases from J, with 13 bases in between. The CDR3 reads CSVEDEQGRYGYTF. The CDR3 nucleotides are TGCAGCGTTGAAGATGAACAGGGAAGATATGGCTACACCTTC.

The rearrangement uses TRBV5-1 and TRBJ1-5, with a possible D match to TRBD1 (5 bases). Germline CDR1 is SGHRS and CDR2 is YFSETQ. CDR3 length: 14 amino acids. The V and J ends lost 0 bases and 7 bases respectively, with 11 bases between them. The CDR3 loop reads CASSLGQGGQPQHF. For the CDR3, the DNA is TGCGCCAGCAGCTTGGGGCAGGGTGGACAGCCCCAGCATTTT.

V gene TRBV5-1 combines with J gene TRBJ2-5, with TRBD2 matching over 9 bases. Germline CDR1 and CDR2: SGHRS and YFSETQ. CDR3 size: 15 residues. The ends lost 0 bases at V and 4 bases at J; junction bases unmatched: 4. Here the CDR3 reads CASSLELAGPETQYF. The DNA for the CDR3 is TGCGCCAGCAGCTTGGAGCTAGCGGGGCCAGAGACCCAGTACTTC.

This clone has just one count. The chain joins TRBV10-3 to TRBJ1-2; D gene unclear. Trimming pared 6 bases from V and 3 bases from J, leaving 17 bases between. Germline-derived CDR1 and CDR2 are ENHRY and SYGVKD. The CDR3 sequence is 15 residues long. CDR3 bases: TGTGCCATCAGGAAGACAAGGGAAGGAGACTATGGCTACACCTTC. It yields the protein CAIRKTREGDYGYTF.

The chain is built from TRBV18 and TRBJ1-1; tentative D call: TRBD1 (5 bases). Trimming shortened V by 2 bases and J by 0 bases, and 13 bases separated the two germline ends. Germline CDR1 reads KGHSH; CDR2 reads LQKENI. The CDR3 spans 16 residues. CDR3 DNA: TGTGCCAGCTCACCAGGGGGTACGAACCTGAACACTGAAGCTTTCTTT. This translates into CASSPGGTNLNTEAFF.

This chain's CDR3 is CASSEFSGQPQHF. The CDR3, as DNA: TGTGCCAGCAGTGAATTCTCCGGACAGCCCCAGCATTTT. The V gene is TRBV25-1, the J gene TRBJ1-5; D is ambiguous. The CDR3 length is 13 residues. In germline, CDR1 is MGHDK, CDR2 SYGVNS. Deletions cut 1 base from V and 7 bases from J, with 8 bases between.

The chain links TRBV19 to TRBJ1-2, with D tentatively TRBD1 (5 bases). The CDR3 has 17 amino acids. Deletions cut 1 base from V and 6 bases from J, with 21 bases between. The V gene's germline CDR1 is LNHDA and CDR2 SQIVND (reference sequence). The CDR3 here is CASSIVPRTVRGHGYTF. The CDR3 coding sequence is TGTGCCAGTAGTATAGTTCCCCGGACGGTTCGGGGACATGGCTACACCTTC.

The chain carries TRBV29-1 and TRBJ2-5, with a tentative D call TRBD1 (6 bases). The V gene lost 4 bases and the J gene lost 4 bases, with 13 bases spanning the gap. CDR1 and CDR2 (germline): SQVTM, ANQGSEA. The CDR3 is made up of 13 amino acids. The CDR3 here is CSVGWGPGETQYF. The CDR3, as DNA: TGCAGCGTTGGGTGGGGGCCCGGAGAGACCCAGTACTTC.

The V and J genes are TRBV19 and TRBJ2-6, with D hard to call. V lost 5 bases to trimming and J lost 4 bases, with 18 bases between them. The germline V gene has CDR1 LNHDA and CDR2 SQIVND (reference sequence). The CDR3 spans 17 residues. The CDR3 bases are TGTGCCAGTAGTGAACTCCTCAGCGCTCGCGGGGCCAACGTCCTGACTTTC. This sequence encodes CASSELLSARGANVLTF.

The chain couples TRBV7-3 to TRBJ2-3; 7 bases align to TRBD1. Germline V gene sequence: CDR1 SGHTA, CDR2 FQGTGA. V was pared by 2 bases and J by 4 bases, with 6 bases of the junction left unmatched. The CDR3 spans 15 residues. CDR3 loop: CASSLEGGRADTQYF. The CDR3 DNA is TGTGCCAGCAGCTTAGAAGGGGGCCGCGCAGATACGCAGTATTTT. Combining the CDR3 with reference TRBV7-3 and TRBJ2-3 gives the whole variable domain GAGVSQTPSNKVTEKGKYVELRCDPISGHTALYWYRQSLGQGPEFLIYFQGTGAADDSGLPNDRFFAVRPEGSVSTLKIQRTERGDSAVYLCASSLEGGRADTQYFGPGTRLTVL.

V gene TRBV18 combines with J gene TRBJ2-3, with TRBD2 matching 8 bases. CDR3 length equals 14 residues. J was trimmed by 1 base and V by 3 bases; bases with no gene match: 0. Germline V gives CDR1 KGHSH, CDR2 LQKENI. DNA of the CDR3: TGTGCCAGCTCACCTAGCGGGGGCACAGATACGCAGTATTTT. Translation: CASSPSGGTDTQYF.

The chain couples TRBV5-1 to TRBJ2-7, with a possible D match to TRBD1 (5 bases). V lost 4 bases, J lost 2 bases, and 13 bases lay in between. CDR3 length: 14 residues. Germline CDR1 SGHRS, CDR2 YFSETQ. For the CDR3, the DNA is TGCGCCAGCAGCCTGAAGCAGGGCCCCTACGAGCAGTACTTC. Translation gives CASSLKQGPYEQYF.

This chain connects TRBV4-1 to TRBJ2-7; D is tentatively TRBD1 or TRBD2 (5 bases each). The length of the CDR3 is 15 residues. V was pared by 3 bases and J by 6 bases, with 18 bases between. Germline values: CDR1 MGHRA, CDR2 YSYEKL. In DNA form, the CDR3 reads TGCGCCAGCAGCCAGACGACAGCGGCAATTGGCGAGCAGTACTTC. Protein: CASSQTTAAIGEQYF.

V gene TRBV29-1 combines with J gene TRBJ2-2, with D hard to call. Germline CDR1 SQVTM, CDR2 ANQGSEA. Trimming took off 1 base at V and 4 bases at J, with 10 bases between the two ends. CDR3 length equals 14 residues. The CDR3 DNA is TGCAGCGTTGAAGGAAGGTACAGCACCGGGGAGCTGTTTTTT. The encoded protein is CSVEGRYSTGELFF.

This chain joins TRBV5-1 and TRBJ2-2; 15 bases are shared with TRBD2. Germline values: CDR1 SGHRS, CDR2 YFSETQ. V trimming: 4 bases; J trimming: 1 base; junction bases outside the gene matches: 8. This CDR3 spans 19 amino acids. As DNA, the CDR3 is TGCGCCAGCAGCCCTCTTGGACTAGCGGGGGGGAGGAACACCGGGGAGCTGTTTTTT. Its protein product is CASSPLGLAGGRNTGELFF. The full variable domain, rest sourced from reference TRBV5-1 and TRBJ2-2, is KAGVTQTPRYLIKTRGQQVTLSCSPISGHRSVSWYQQTPGQGLQFLFEYFSETQRNKGNFPGRFSGRQFSNSRSEMNVSTLELGDSALYLCASSPLGLAGGRNTGELFFGEGSRLTVL.